This T cell receptor beta chain was documented in a study of CD8+ T cells in alopecia areata. Study results and caveats: Alphabeta T cells residing in normal skin are also sequenced in scalp samples.

The V gene's germline CDR1 is MNHEY and CDR2 SMNVEV (reference sequence). Trimming removed 3 bases at V and 5 bases at J, with 6 bases between. The CDR3 extends over 12 amino acids. On this clone itself: Its specificity is unknown.

Extracted RNA was reverse transcribed, and the resulting cDNA served as sequencing template. The data were produced by immunoSEQ multiplex PCR, yet TCRdb's version contains in-frame clones alone and is incomplete. The data show about 150,000 clones, 85% to 90% seen once. Sample: CD8+ T cells sorted from blood, taken at week 0. This TCR was sampled from a human donor with alopecia areata. The V and J genes are TRBV27 and TRBJ2-3, with D possibly being TRBD2 (5 bases). The CDR3 DNA reads as TGTGCCAGCAGTTTGGGGAGAGATACGCAGTATTTT. This sequence encodes CASSLGRDTQYF.